This T cell receptor (beta chain) derives from a study of memory CD4+ T cells and cytomegalovirus serostatus. Whole-study context: Healthy Belgian adult donors included nine or ten CMV-positive and some 23 CMV-negative people. General study results and limits: Of under 200 reported CMV TCRbeta sequences, 55 to 80 were found in memory CD4+ repertoires.

CDR1 and CDR2 from the germline V gene are SNHLY and FYNNEI. Trimming took 10 bases from V and 0 from J; bases not matched to a gene: 20. This CDR3 has 20 amino acids. This clone was seen a few times. The antigen remains undetermined. Using immunoSEQ multiplex PCR, the repertoire was profiled, and TCRdb retains in-frame clones only, with some absent. The data show about 56,000 clones, with 82% seen just once and around 0.38% held by the top ten. Single viable CD3+CD4+CD8-CD45RO+ cells were sorted as the memory CD4+ T cells. Serum IgG to CMV pp150, pp28, p38 and p52 defined serostatus. Positive selection with CD4 microbeads enriched total CD4+ T cells.

The chain employs TRBV2 and TRBJ1-6; 8 nucleotides align to TRBD1. The TCR originated in an adult in good health and CMV-seronegative. The sample comprised memory CD4+ T cells from blood. CDR3 sequence: CAMQGRTGQLGDSYNSPLHF. DNA for the CDR3: TGTGCCATGCAGGGCCGGACAGGGCAACTGGGGGACTCCTATAATTCACCCCTCCACTTT.